Below are 10 T cell receptor beta chains sequenced from a single sample in a study of CD8 T cells in ankylosing spondylitis (dated by TCRdb to about 2017). The full study reports these points: Blood from ankylosing spondylitis patients appeared to be characterized by a TCR beta motif composed of under ten highly homologous amino acid variants.

Libraries were made using 5' RACE. The instrument was an Illumina HiSeq 2500. TCRdb reprocessing: public reads trimmed at Q25 with fastp, clones called with MiXCR, in-frame beta chains kept. All rows with the same CDR3 protein become a single entry with the most common DNA and genes. This sample is represented by about 500,000 distinct CDR3 sequences; approximately 11% of them were singletons. Clones ranked in the top ten supply around 7% of the sample. These receptors are not linked to any known antigen. The sample taken for sequencing was blood, either unsorted or a sorted T cell fraction (not recorded which). The receptors here all came from a male donor with ankylosing spondylitis.

The V call is TRBV7-2, the J call TRBJ1-1; 8 bases agree with TRBD1. After removal of 5 bases from V and 4 bases from J, the junction contained 9 bases not matched to a gene. Germline values: CDR1 SGHTA, CDR2 FQGNSA. The length of the CDR3 is 15 residues. In DNA, the CDR3 is TGTGCCAGCAGCGCCTACAGGGGGGGGGCCACTGAAGCTTTCTTT. Encoded protein: CASSAYRGGATEAFF.

The chain couples TRBV7-8 to TRBJ2-3; tentative D call: TRBD1 (6 bases). Germline values: CDR1 SGHVS, CDR2 FQNEAQ. The CDR3 contains 14 residues. Between the trimmed V and J ends, which lost 5 bases and 6 bases, there was a span of 15 bases. CDR3 sequence reads: CASSTGTWTDTQYF. The CDR3 DNA reads TGTGCCAGCAGCACCGGGACATGGACGGATACGCAGTATTTT.

This chain joins TRBV5-1 and TRBJ2-3; 15 nucleotides align to TRBD2. Germline V gene lookup returns CDR1 SGHRS and CDR2 YFSETQ. The V gene end was trimmed by 4 bases and the J gene end by 2 bases; junction bases not matched to a gene: 14. CDR3 length: 20 amino acids. CDR3 loop: CASSPIRTSGRAGITDTQYF. CDR3 coding DNA: TGCGCCAGCAGCCCGATTCGGACTAGCGGGAGGGCAGGGATCACAGATACGCAGTATTTT.

This chain connects TRBV25-1 to TRBJ2-2; 11 bases line up with TRBD1. Unmatched junction bases numbered 6, after V lost 4 bases and J lost 5 bases. The germline gives CDR1 MGHDK, CDR2 SYGVNS. The CDR3 totals 16 residues. The chain's CDR3 is CASSGTGTGGTGELFF. The DNA for the CDR3 is TGTGCCAGCAGTGGTACCGGGACAGGGGGTACCGGGGAGCTGTTTTTT.

This clonotype has more than one count but fewer than ten. The rearrangement joins TRBV5-1 to TRBJ2-5; 13 bases match TRBD2. The CDR3 runs 18 residues. V shed 0 bases, J shed 5 bases, and the junction held 10 bases outside the gene matches. Germline CDR1 and CDR2: SGHRS and YFSETQ. The CDR3 nucleotides are TGCGCCAGCAGCTTGGGACTAGCGGGAGGAGGCCAAGTGGAGACCCAGTACTTC. Amino acid sequence: CASSLGLAGGGQVETQYF.

There are many counts of this clonotype. The gene calls are TRBV20-1 and TRBJ1-2, with D unresolved. Trimming pared 1 base from V and 6 bases from J, leaving 15 bases between. CDR3 length: 14 amino acids. CDR1 is DFQATT, CDR2 SNEGSKA, per germline (reference sequence). The CDR3 loop is CSARVTGSSHGYTF. The CDR3 DNA reads TGCAGTGCTAGAGTAACCGGCAGCTCCCATGGCTACACCTTC.

This clonotype has a handful of counts. This sequence joins TRBV6-2 or TRBV6-3 and TRBJ2-1, with 8 bases lining up with TRBD2. CDR3 length equals 16 residues. From germline, CDR1 is MNHEY and CDR2 SVGEGT. Unmatched junction bases numbered 13, after V lost 2 bases and J lost 10 bases. This CDR3 is CASSYPGLVAIEEQFF. As DNA, the CDR3 is TGTGCCAGCAGTTACCCGGGACTAGTGGCCATCGAGGAGCAGTTCTTC.

This chain joins TRBV10-2 and TRBJ2-7, with D perhaps TRBD1 (6 bases). V gave up 4 bases and J gave up 7 bases, with 14 bases separating them. Germline loops: CDR1 WSHSY, CDR2 SAAADI. This CDR3 spans 13 amino acids. The CDR3 loop is CASSAQGLGEQYF. The CDR3 DNA reads TGCGCCAGCAGTGCCCAGGGGTTGGGTGAGCAGTACTTC.

The genes are TRBV18 and TRBJ2-1, with D perhaps matching TRBD2 (5 bases). The CDR3 has 17 amino acids. Trimming took 6 bases from V and 0 from J, leaving 18 bases between them. Germline V CDR1 and CDR2: KGHSH, LQKENI. CDR3 loop: CASSPGSGLASYNEQFF. The CDR3 DNA reads TGTGCCAGCTCCCCTGGGTCTGGGCTAGCCTCCTACAATGAGCAGTTCTTC.

V is TRBV5-6 and J is TRBJ1-1; D may be TRBD1 (5 bases). This CDR3 comprises 13 residues. CDR1 SGHDT and CDR2 YYEEEE come from the germline V gene. Trimming pared 0 bases from V and 4 bases from J, leaving 7 bases between. The CDR3 protein is CASSLGRATEAFF. CDR3 nucleotides: TGTGCCAGCAGCTTGGGCAGGGCCACTGAAGCTTTCTTT.